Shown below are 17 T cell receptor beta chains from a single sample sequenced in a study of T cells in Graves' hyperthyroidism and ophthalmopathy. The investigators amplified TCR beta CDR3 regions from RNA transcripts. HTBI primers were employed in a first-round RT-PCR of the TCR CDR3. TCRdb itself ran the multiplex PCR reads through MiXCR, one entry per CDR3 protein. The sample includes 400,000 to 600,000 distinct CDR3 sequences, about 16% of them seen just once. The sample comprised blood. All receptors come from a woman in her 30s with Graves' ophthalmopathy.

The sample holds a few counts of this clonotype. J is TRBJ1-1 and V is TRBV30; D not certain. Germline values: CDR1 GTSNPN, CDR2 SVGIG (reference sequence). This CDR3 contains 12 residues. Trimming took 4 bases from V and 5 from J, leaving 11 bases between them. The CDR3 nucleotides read TGTGCCTGGATTCGGCGGAGGACTGAAGCTTTCTTT. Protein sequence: CAWIRRRTEAFF.

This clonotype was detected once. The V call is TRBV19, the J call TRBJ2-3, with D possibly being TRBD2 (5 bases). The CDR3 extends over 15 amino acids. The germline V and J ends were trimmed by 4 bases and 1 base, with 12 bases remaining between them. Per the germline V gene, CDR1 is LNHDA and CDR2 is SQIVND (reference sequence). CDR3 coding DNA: TGTGCCAGTAGTAATTCCGTGGGAGGCACAGATACGCAGTATTTT. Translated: CASSNSVGGTDTQYF.

CDR3 sequence: CASSLDSIEQFF. CDR3 DNA sequence: TGTGCCAGCAGTCTCGACTCTATAGAGCAGTTCTTC. The chain has TRBV6-1 and TRBJ2-1, with D unresolved. CDR3 length: 12 amino acids. Trimming removed 5 bases from V and 10 bases from J, with 12 bases in between. The germline gives CDR1 MNHNS, CDR2 SASEGT.

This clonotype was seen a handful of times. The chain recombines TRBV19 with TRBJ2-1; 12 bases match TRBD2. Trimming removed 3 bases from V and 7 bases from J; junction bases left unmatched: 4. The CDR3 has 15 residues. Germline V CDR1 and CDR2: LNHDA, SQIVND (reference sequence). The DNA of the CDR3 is TGTGCCAGTAGTATTCTAGCGGGAGGGACGAATGAGCAGTTCTTC. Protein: CASSILAGGTNEQFF.

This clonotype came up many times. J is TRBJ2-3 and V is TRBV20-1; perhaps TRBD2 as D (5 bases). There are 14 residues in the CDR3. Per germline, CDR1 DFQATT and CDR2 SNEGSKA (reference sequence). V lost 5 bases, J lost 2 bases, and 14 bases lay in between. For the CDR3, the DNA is TGCAGTGCTCCCCTAGCAGAGCTCACAGATACGCAGTATTTT. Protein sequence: CSAPLAELTDTQYF.

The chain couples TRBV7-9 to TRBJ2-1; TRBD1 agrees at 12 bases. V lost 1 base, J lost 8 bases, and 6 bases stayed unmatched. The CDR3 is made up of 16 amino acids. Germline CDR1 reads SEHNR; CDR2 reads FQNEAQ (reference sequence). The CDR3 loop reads CASSLVGQGAVDEQFF. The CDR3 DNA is TGTGCCAGCAGCTTAGTGGGACAGGGGGCCGTGGATGAGCAGTTCTTC.

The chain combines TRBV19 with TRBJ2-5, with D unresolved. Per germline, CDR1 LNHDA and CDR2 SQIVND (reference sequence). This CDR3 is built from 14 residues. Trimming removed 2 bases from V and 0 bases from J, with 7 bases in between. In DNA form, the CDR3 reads TGTGCCAGTAGTATATCGATGTACCAAGAGACCCAGTACTTC. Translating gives CASSISMYQETQYF.

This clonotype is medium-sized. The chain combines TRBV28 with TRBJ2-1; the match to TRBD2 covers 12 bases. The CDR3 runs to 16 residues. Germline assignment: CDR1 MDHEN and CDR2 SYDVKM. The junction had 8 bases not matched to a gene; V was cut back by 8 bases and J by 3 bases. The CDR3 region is CASFGTSGFNYNEQFF. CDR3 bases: TGTGCCAGCTTTGGGACTAGCGGGTTTAACTACAATGAGCAGTTCTTC.

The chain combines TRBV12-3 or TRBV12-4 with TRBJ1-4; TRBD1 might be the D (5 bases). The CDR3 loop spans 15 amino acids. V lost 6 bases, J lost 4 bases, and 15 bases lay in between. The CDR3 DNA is TGTGCCAGCAGATTAACGGGGAGGGGTAATGAAAAACTGTTTTTT. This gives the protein CASRLTGRGNEKLFF.

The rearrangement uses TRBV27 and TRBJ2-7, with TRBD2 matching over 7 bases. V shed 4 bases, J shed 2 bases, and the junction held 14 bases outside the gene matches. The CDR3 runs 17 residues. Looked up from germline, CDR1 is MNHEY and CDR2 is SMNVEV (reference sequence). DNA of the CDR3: TGTGCCAGCAGTTACTCGGTGTTGTGGGAGGGGACCTACGAGCAGTACTTC. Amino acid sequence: CASSYSVLWEGTYEQYF.

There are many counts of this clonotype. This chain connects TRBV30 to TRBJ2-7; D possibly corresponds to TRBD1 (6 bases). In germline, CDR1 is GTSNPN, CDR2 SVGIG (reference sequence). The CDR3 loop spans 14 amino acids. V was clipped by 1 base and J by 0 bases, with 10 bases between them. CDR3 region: CAWSGQGRSYEQYF. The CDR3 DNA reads TGTGCCTGGAGTGGGCAGGGGCGCTCCTACGAGCAGTACTTC.

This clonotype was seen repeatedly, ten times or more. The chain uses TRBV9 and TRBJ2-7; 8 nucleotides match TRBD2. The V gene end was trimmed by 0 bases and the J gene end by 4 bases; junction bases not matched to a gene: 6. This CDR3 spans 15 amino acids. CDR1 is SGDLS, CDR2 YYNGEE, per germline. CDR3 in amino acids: CASSVEPAGVYEQYF. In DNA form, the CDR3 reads TGTGCCAGCAGCGTAGAGCCAGCGGGAGTTTACGAGCAGTACTTC.

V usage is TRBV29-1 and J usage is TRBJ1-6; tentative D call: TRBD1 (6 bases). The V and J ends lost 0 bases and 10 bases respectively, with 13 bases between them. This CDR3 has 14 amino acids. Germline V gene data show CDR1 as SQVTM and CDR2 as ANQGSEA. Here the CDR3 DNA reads TGCAGCGTTGAAGAGGGAAAGGGACAATCACCCCTCCACTTT. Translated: CSVEEGKGQSPLHF. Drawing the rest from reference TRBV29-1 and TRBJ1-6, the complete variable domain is SAVISQKPSRDICQRGTSLTIQCQVDSQVTMMFWYRQQPGQSLTLIATANQGSEATYESGFVIDKFPISRPNLTFSTLTVSNMSPEDSSIYLCSVEEGKGQSPLHFGNGTRLTVT.

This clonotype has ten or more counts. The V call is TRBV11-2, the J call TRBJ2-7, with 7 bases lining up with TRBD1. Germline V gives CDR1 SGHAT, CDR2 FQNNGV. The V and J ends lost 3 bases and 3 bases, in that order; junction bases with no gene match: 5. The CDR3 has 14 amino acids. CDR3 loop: CASSFTGVNYEQYF. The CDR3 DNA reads TGTGCCAGCAGCTTCACAGGGGTTAACTACGAGCAGTACTTC.

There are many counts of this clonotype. This CDR3 reads CASSSFLGRDIYEQYF. Here the CDR3 DNA reads TGTGCCAGCAGCTCCTTTCTCGGGAGGGACATCTACGAGCAGTACTTC. The genes are TRBV7-9 and TRBJ2-7; TRBD2 aligns across 8 bases. The germline V gene has CDR1 SEHNR and CDR2 FQNEAQ (reference sequence). Trimming cost V 4 bases and J 3 bases; bases outside gene matches: 11. The CDR3 is 16 amino acids. Full variable domain (remainder filled in from reference TRBV7-9 and TRBJ2-7): DTGVSQNPRHKITKRGQNVTFRCDPISEHNRLYWYRQTLGQGPEFLTYFQNEAQLEKSRLLSDRFSAERPKGSFSTLEIQRTEQGDSAMYLCASSSFLGRDIYEQYFGPGTRLTVT.

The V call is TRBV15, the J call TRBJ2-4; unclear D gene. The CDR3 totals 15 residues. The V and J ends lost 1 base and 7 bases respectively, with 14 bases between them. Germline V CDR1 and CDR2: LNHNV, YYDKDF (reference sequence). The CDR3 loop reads CATSRVAQMGNIQYF. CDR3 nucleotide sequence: TGTGCCACCAGCAGAGTTGCTCAGATGGGTAACATTCAGTACTTC.

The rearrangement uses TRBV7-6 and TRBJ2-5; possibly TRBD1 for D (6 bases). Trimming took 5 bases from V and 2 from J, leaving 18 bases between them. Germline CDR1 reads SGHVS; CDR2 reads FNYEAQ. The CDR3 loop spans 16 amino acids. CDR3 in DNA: TGTGCCAGCAGCCCCTGGACAGAAAGCTCACAAGAGACCCAGTACTTC. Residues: CASSPWTESSQETQYF.